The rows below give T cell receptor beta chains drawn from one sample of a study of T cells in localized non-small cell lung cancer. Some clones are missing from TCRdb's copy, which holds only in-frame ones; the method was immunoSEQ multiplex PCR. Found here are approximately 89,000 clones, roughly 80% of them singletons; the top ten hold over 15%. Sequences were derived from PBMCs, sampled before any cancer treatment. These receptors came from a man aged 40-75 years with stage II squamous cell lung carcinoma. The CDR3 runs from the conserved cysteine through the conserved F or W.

CDR3aa: CASSYGQGETEAFF
v_gene: TRBV7-9
j_gene: TRBJ1-1

CDR3aa: CASSSPVGGRPFSYEQYF
v_gene: TRBV28
j_gene: TRBJ2-7

CDR3aa: CASSYWQGAGKLFF
v_gene: TRBV6-5
j_gene: TRBJ1-4

CDR3aa: CASRLPGQGARGYTF
v_gene: TRBV28
j_gene: TRBJ1-2

CDR3aa: CASSLQGNQPQHF
v_gene: TRBV27
j_gene: TRBJ1-5

CDR3aa: CASSLDDRAGELFF
v_gene: TRBV9
j_gene: TRBJ2-2

CDR3aa: CASSETVTYEQYF
v_gene: TRBV7-9
j_gene: TRBJ2-7

CDR3aa: CASSVLVSSDTQYF
v_gene: TRBV9
j_gene: TRBJ2-3

CDR3aa: CASSFGTEAFF
v_gene: TRBV5-1
j_gene: TRBJ1-1

CDR3aa: CASSLAARNEQYF
v_gene: TRBV5-1
j_gene: TRBJ2-7

CDR3aa: CASSSSFTSGSSSYEQYF
v_gene: TRBV11-2
j_gene: TRBJ2-7

CDR3aa: CASSGRQGYLNTEAFF
v_gene: TRBV9
j_gene: TRBJ1-1

CDR3aa: CASSKVRRVEGKDEQFF
v_gene: TRBV21-1
j_gene: TRBJ2-1

CDR3aa: CASTVRGKETQYF
v_gene: TRBV10-2
j_gene: TRBJ2-5

CDR3aa: CASFLGEADTQYF
v_gene: TRBV28
j_gene: TRBJ2-3

CDR3aa: CASSQEAHTQYF
v_gene: TRBV2
j_gene: TRBJ2-3

CDR3aa: CATRGLDIQYF
v_gene: TRBV10-3
j_gene: TRBJ2-4